The 30 T cell receptor beta chains below come from one sample, sequenced in a study of T cells after yellow fever vaccination (dated 2019 in TCRdb). Receptors were amplified or captured by 5' RACE. Sequencer: Illumina HiSeq 2500. TCRdb reworked the public reads: Q25 trimming with fastp, MiXCR clone assembly, productive beta chains retained. Duplicate CDR3 protein sequences are folded into a single record with the most common DNA and genes. The sample table shows hundreds of thousands of distinct CDR3 sequences, and roughly 14% are seen once. The biggest ten clones account for about 14% of the sample. The meaning of the sample's treatment or condition label: live attenuated yellow fever vaccine strain. The source was PBMCs, collected on the day of the yellow fever booster vaccination. The receptors here all came from a man under 40 who received the YFV17D yellow fever vaccine.

The rearrangement links TRBV20-1 to TRBJ1-3; D remains ambiguous. Germline values: CDR1 DFQATT, CDR2 SNEGSKA (reference sequence). V lost 0 bases and J 0 bases, leaving 12 bases between the germline ends. The CDR3 extends over 16 amino acids. The CDR3 loop reads CSAREVRRASGNTIYF. The CDR3 region has the DNA TGCAGTGCTAGAGAGGTCAGGCGGGCCTCTGGAAACACCATATATTTT.

This clonotype was picked up one time. The V call is TRBV24-1, the J call TRBJ2-7, with no clear D. Germline-derived CDR1 and CDR2 are KGHDR and SFDVKD. This CDR3 has 12 residues. V shed 1 base and J shed 4 bases, with 4 bases lying between them. CDR3 amino acids: CATSDLNYEQYF. DNA of the CDR3: TGTGCCACCAGTGATTTAAATTACGAGCAGTACTTC.

This clonotype was observed at least ten times. This rearrangement joins TRBV7-2 to TRBJ2-5, with 7 positions matching TRBD2. The CDR3 runs 13 residues. Germline V gene sequence: CDR1 SGHTA, CDR2 FQGNSA. Germline trimming cut 4 bases from V and 2 bases from J; bases unmatched to any gene: 1. The CDR3: CASSSGGQETQYF. The CDR3 DNA follows: TGTGCCAGCAGCTCGGGGGGTCAAGAGACCCAGTACTTC.

The chain links TRBV5-6 to TRBJ2-1, with D unclear. Deletions cut 1 base from V and 5 bases from J, with 4 bases between. The CDR3 runs to 12 residues. Germline V CDR1 and CDR2: SGHDT, YYEEEE. CDR3 in DNA: TGTGCCAGCAGCTTGACTAACAATGAGCAGTTCTTC. As protein: CASSLTNNEQFF.

This clonotype was found many times. The rearrangement uses TRBV6-4 and TRBJ2-3; TRBD1 might be the D (5 bases). The ends were cut back, 3 bases at V and 1 base at J, with 11 bases in the middle. Germline-derived CDR1 and CDR2 are MRHNA and SNTAGT. This CDR3 comprises 15 residues. The CDR3 sequence is CASSEGVFGTDTQYF. The CDR3 nucleotides are TGTGCCAGCAGTGAAGGGGTCTTTGGCACAGATACGCAGTATTTT.

This clonotype occurred a few times. The V gene is TRBV19, the J gene TRBJ2-1; no clear D gene. CDR1 is LNHDA and CDR2 is SQIVND in the germline V gene (reference sequence). The V end was cut by 5 bases, the J end by 6 bases, with 11 bases between. The CDR3 has 13 residues. For the CDR3, the DNA is TGTGCCAGTAGTCCTGGCAGTCTCAATGAGCAGTTCTTC. Amino acids: CASSPGSLNEQFF.

This rearrangement joins TRBV7-2 to TRBJ2-1; 8 bases fit TRBD2. The CDR3 runs 15 residues. The germline V gene encodes CDR1 SGHTA and CDR2 FQGNSA. V lost 4 bases and J lost 3; bases outside the gene matches: 5. CDR3 DNA sequence: TGTGCCAGCAGCTACGGGAGGGGTGACTACAATGAGCAGTTCTTC. It translates to CASSYGRGDYNEQFF.

This clonotype was seen only a few times. V and J are TRBV20-1 and TRBJ2-1, with 8 bases lining up with TRBD2. Trimming cost V 7 bases and J 4 bases; bases outside gene matches: 6. Germline lookup yields CDR1 DFQATT and CDR2 SNEGSKA (reference sequence). The CDR3 is 13 amino acids. The CDR3 is CSGGASGYNEQFF. As DNA, the CDR3 is TGCAGTGGGGGGGCTAGCGGGTACAATGAGCAGTTCTTC.

This clonotype has only a few counts. The chain has TRBV2 and TRBJ2-2; the D is unclear. There are 14 residues in the CDR3. In germline, CDR1 is SNHLY, CDR2 FYNNEI. Trimming cost V 2 bases and J 6 bases, with 10 bases left between them. CDR3 sequence reads: CASSEPSSSGELFF. The CDR3 DNA is TGTGCCAGCAGTGAACCCAGCTCCTCCGGGGAGCTGTTTTTT.

Many counts were recorded for this clonotype. This chain connects TRBV7-9 to TRBJ2-5; D is ambiguous. Germline V CDR1 and CDR2: SEHNR, FQNEAQ (reference sequence). V lost 3 bases to trimming and J lost 5 bases, with 10 bases between them. The CDR3 spans 13 residues. The CDR3: CASSLGTSETQYF. The CDR3 nucleotides read TGTGCCAGCAGCTTGGGCACTTCGGAGACCCAGTACTTC.

This clonotype was picked up a small number of times. The chain carries TRBV25-1 and TRBJ2-1; D perhaps matches TRBD1 (6 bases). V was trimmed by 3 bases and J by 3 bases, leaving 12 bases between them. Germline V gene data show CDR1 as MGHDK and CDR2 as SYGVNS. The CDR3 contains 15 residues. The CDR3 DNA reads TGTGCCAGCAGTGAGGGGGCCCGTAACTACAATGAGCAGTTCTTC. It yields the protein CASSEGARNYNEQFF.

V is TRBV5-1 and J is TRBJ2-2; 7 nucleotides line up with TRBD1. J lost 8 bases, V lost 5 bases, and 15 bases had no gene match. Germline CDR1 is SGHRS and CDR2 is YFSETQ. The CDR3 length is 16 residues. CDR3 residues: CASRKTGVPTPGELFF. CDR3 DNA: TGCGCCAGCAGGAAAACAGGGGTTCCTACACCTGGGGAGCTGTTTTTT.

About this clonotype: Relative to the germline gene, one junction end is altered; a read error may explain this. This chain joins TRBV20-1 and TRBJ2-3, with 11 bases that match TRBD2. Germline CDR1 and CDR2: DFQATT and SNEGSKA (reference sequence). The CDR3 consists of 16 residues. CDR3 sequence: CCAPTPSGRSTDTQYF. In DNA, the CDR3 is TGCTGTGCTCCAACTCCTAGCGGGAGGAGCACAGATACGCAGTATTTT.

This chain uses TRBV12-3 or TRBV12-4 with TRBJ1-2; TRBD1 matches at 7 bases. V was clipped by 4 bases and J by 2 bases; unmatched bases: 7. The CDR3 contains 15 residues. The CDR3, as DNA: TGTGCCAGCAGTTACCCTGAGGGGGCGAACTATGGCTACACCTTC. The encoded protein is CASSYPEGANYGYTF.

This clonotype has just a few counts. CDR3 coding DNA: TGTGCCAGCAGCCACGGGACTAGCGGGATCCGGCAAGAGACCCAGTACTTC. The encoded protein is CASSHGTSGIRQETQYF. This chain connects TRBV7-2 to TRBJ2-5; TRBD2 aligns across 13 bases. Trimming removed 5 bases from V and 2 bases from J; junction bases left unmatched: 8. The CDR3 covers 17 residues. The germline V gene has CDR1 SGHTA and CDR2 FQGNSA.

This CDR3 is CASSSSYGRVAGGEQYF. The DNA for the CDR3 is TGTGCCAGCAGTTCATCGTACGGTCGGGTAGCGGGAGGAGAGCAGTACTTC. The chain joins TRBV12-3 or TRBV12-4 to TRBJ2-7; 10 nucleotides align to TRBD2. V shed 4 bases and J 7 bases; nucleotides not matched to a gene: 16. The CDR3 length is 17 residues.

The table lists this clonotype with many counts. The chain combines TRBV7-9 with TRBJ2-5, with D possibly TRBD2 on 6 matching bases. The V gene's germline CDR1 is SEHNR and CDR2 FQNEAQ (reference sequence). V shed 8 bases and J shed 5 bases, with 15 bases lying between them. This CDR3 has 13 residues. CDR3 nucleotides: TGTGCCAGCGAGTTCGGGGGAAGTGAGACCCAGTACTTC. Its protein is CASEFGGSETQYF.

J is TRBJ1-5 and V is TRBV7-2, with D maybe TRBD1 (5 bases). Germline V lookup: CDR1 SGHTA, CDR2 FQGNSA. The CDR3 consists of 14 residues. Trimming shortened V by 2 bases and J by 6 bases, and 11 bases separated the two germline ends. CDR3 sequence: CASSLWGNTQPQHF. As DNA, the CDR3 is TGTGCCAGCAGCTTATGGGGGAATACTCAGCCCCAGCATTTT.

V usage is TRBV20-1 and J usage is TRBJ1-5, with D maybe TRBD1 (6 bases). The germline CDR1 and CDR2 sequences are DFQATT and SNEGSKA (reference sequence). V was cut by 2 bases and J by 1 base, with 12 bases left in between. The CDR3 is 15 amino acids. Here the CDR3 reads CSARPRGASNQPQHF. The DNA of the CDR3 is TGCAGTGCTAGACCCCGGGGGGCCAGCAATCAGCCCCAGCATTTT.

The rearrangement links TRBV6-2 or TRBV6-3 to TRBJ2-7; 11 bases agree with TRBD1. CDR3 length: 16 amino acids. The germline V gene encodes CDR1 MNHEY and CDR2 SVGEGT. V dropped 1 base and J dropped 0; count of bases not matched to a gene: 2. CDR3 sequence: CASSYLGTGGSYEQYF. For the CDR3, the DNA is TGTGCCAGCAGTTACTTGGGGACAGGGGGCTCCTACGAGCAGTACTTC.

The sample holds a few counts of this clonotype. The rearrangement joins TRBV19 to TRBJ2-3; D is unresolved. This CDR3 comprises 12 residues. Germline V lookup: CDR1 LNHDA, CDR2 SQIVND (reference sequence). Trimming left V 10 bases short and J 2 bases short, with 10 bases between. The CDR3 DNA is TGTGCCACCGAAAGTCCCACAGATACGCAGTATTTT. This codes for CATESPTDTQYF.

The sample holds a few counts of this clonotype. This sequence joins TRBV6-1 and TRBJ1-3, with D possibly matching TRBD1 (6 bases). CDR3 length equals 14 residues. Germline V CDR1 and CDR2: MNHNS, SASEGT. V lost 8 bases and J lost 0, with 11 bases in between. Here the CDR3 DNA reads TGTGCCAGCGGACAGTCAAGCTCTGGAAACACCATATATTTT. As protein: CASGQSSSGNTIYF.

This clonotype was found a few times. The rearrangement uses TRBV6-2 or TRBV6-3 and TRBJ2-5; D is possibly TRBD2 (6 bases). From germline, CDR1 is MNHEY and CDR2 SVGEGT. The length of the CDR3 is 13 residues. V lost 7 bases, J lost 4 bases, and 13 bases lay in between. In DNA form, the CDR3 reads TGTGCCAGCATCCTCGGGAGCGGAGAGACCCAGTACTTC. Translation: CASILGSGETQYF.

The V call is TRBV28, the J call TRBJ2-3; possibly TRBD1 or TRBD2 for D (6 bases each). CDR3 length: 14 residues. V lost 7 bases and J lost 4, with 15 bases in between. Germline CDR1 MDHEN, CDR2 SYDVKM. The CDR3 nucleotides read TGTGCCAGCAAACTAATGGGGGGCCCAGATACGCAGTATTTT. It encodes CASKLMGGPDTQYF.

This clonotype was found a few times. This chain joins TRBV3-1 and TRBJ1-4; TRBD1 matches 8 bases. The V gene's germline CDR1 is LGHDT and CDR2 YNNKEL (reference sequence). CDR3 size: 16 residues. The trim removed 1 base at V and 5 bases at J, leaving 6 bases unmatched. The CDR3 loop reads CASSQGPGQGNEKLFF. Written as DNA, the CDR3 is TGTGCCAGCAGCCAAGGGCCTGGACAGGGCAATGAAAAACTGTTTTTT.

This clonotype was detected only a few times. The V call is TRBV20-1, the J call TRBJ2-4, with no clear D. The V gene lost 0 bases and the J gene lost 4 bases, with 10 bases spanning the gap. CDR1 DFQATT and CDR2 SNEGSKA come from the germline V gene (reference sequence). The CDR3 totals 14 residues. CDR3 DNA: TGCAGTGCTAGAGATGAGCTGGTAAAAAACATTCAGTACTTC. It encodes CSARDELVKNIQYF.

This clonotype showed up just a few times. The chain employs TRBV5-5 and TRBJ1-2; D might be TRBD1 (6 bases). Per germline, CDR1 SGHKS and CDR2 YYEKEE (reference sequence). CDR3 length: 13 residues. The V end was cut by 4 bases, the J end by 7 bases, with 14 bases between. CDR3 region: CASSRDRLGGYTF. CDR3 sequence (DNA): TGTGCCAGCAGCCGCGACAGGTTGGGTGGCTACACCTTC.

The CDR3 region is CASRVRRTGSSYEQYF. DNA of the CDR3: TGTGCCAGCAGGGTACGAAGGACAGGGAGCTCCTACGAGCAGTACTTC. The chain is built from TRBV6-1 and TRBJ2-7, with 8 bases lining up with TRBD1. The germline V gene has CDR1 MNHNS and CDR2 SASEGT. V lost 6 bases, J lost 0 bases, and 10 bases stayed unmatched. This CDR3 region has 16 residues.

This chain joins TRBV19 and TRBJ2-7, with a weak D call TRBD1 (5 bases). Germline loops: CDR1 LNHDA, CDR2 SQIVND (reference sequence). With 3 bases removed from V and 2 bases from J, the gap between germline ends came to 8 bases. The length of the CDR3 is 13 residues. The CDR3 reads CASSIREAYEQYF. The CDR3 region has the DNA TGTGCCAGTAGTATCAGGGAAGCCTACGAGCAGTACTTC.

The V gene is TRBV5-5, the J gene TRBJ2-5, with 7 nucleotides matching TRBD2. With V trimmed by 7 bases and J by 4 bases, 16 bases remained unmatched. Germline V lookup: CDR1 SGHKS, CDR2 YYEKEE (reference sequence). The CDR3 runs 16 residues. CDR3 residues: CASRRGLAVYGETQYF. The CDR3 bases are TGTGCCAGCCGCCGAGGGCTAGCGGTTTACGGAGAGACCCAGTACTTC.